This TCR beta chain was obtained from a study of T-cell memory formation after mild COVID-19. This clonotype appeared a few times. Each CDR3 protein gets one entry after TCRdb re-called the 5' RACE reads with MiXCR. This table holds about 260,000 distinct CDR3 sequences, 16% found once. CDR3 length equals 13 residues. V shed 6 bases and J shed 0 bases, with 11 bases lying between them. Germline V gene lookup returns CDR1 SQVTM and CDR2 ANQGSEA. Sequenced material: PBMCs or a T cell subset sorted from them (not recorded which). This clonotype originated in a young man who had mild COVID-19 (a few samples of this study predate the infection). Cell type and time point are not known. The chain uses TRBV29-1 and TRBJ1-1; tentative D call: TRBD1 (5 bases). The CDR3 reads CSVSGHLNTEAFF. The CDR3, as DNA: TGCAGCGTCTCCGGACACTTGAACACTGAAGCTTTCTTT.